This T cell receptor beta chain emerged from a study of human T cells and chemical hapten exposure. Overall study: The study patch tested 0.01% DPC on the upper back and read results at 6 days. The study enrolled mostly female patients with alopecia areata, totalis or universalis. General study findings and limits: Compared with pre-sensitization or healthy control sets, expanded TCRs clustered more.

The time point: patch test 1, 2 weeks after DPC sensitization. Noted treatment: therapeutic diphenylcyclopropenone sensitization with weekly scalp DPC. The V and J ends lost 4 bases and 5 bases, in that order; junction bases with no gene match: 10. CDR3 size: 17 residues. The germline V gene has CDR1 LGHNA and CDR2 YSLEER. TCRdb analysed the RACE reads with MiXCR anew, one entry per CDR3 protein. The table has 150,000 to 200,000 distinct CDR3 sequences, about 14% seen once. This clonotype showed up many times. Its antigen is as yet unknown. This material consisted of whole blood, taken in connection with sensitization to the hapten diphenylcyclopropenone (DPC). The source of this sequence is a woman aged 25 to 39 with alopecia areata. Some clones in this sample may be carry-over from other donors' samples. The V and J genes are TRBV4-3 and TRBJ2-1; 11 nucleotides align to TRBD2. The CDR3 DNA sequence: TGCGCCAGCAGCCCACAGCTTCTAGCGGGAGGTAACAATGAGCAGTTCTTC. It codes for CASSPQLLAGGNNEQFF.